This T cell receptor (beta chain) was identified during a study of blood T cell repertoires in COVID-19. Study overall: T cells, B-cell-depleted T cells, or PBMCs supplied cDNA or gDNA.

Measured with immunoSEQ multiplex PCR; TCRdb has only the in-frame clones, and not every one. The repertoire holds some 95,000 clones, with around 93% as singletons. Germline V gene data show CDR1 as KGHDR and CDR2 as SFDVKD. V lost 2 bases and J lost 3; bases outside the gene matches: 5. The CDR3 has 16 amino acids. The clonotype originates from a human donor with active COVID-19. The donor label of this sample is uncertain. The sequenced sample was peripheral blood. V and J are TRBV24-1 and TRBJ2-3; 9 bases are shared with TRBD2. CDR3 bases: TGTGCCACCAGTGATTCGCGGGGGGGCCAGACAGATACGCAGTATTTT. Its translation is CATSDSRGGQTDTQYF.